This is a list of T cell receptor beta chains from one sample in a study of blood T cell repertoires in COVID-19. Sequencing was performed with immunoSEQ multiplex PCR; in TCRdb, only in-frame clones are kept and a portion is missing. The sample gives around 140,000 clones, about 87% of which show up once; 10% is in the top ten. Sequenced: peripheral blood. These receptors all stem from a man in his 60s with active or convalescent COVID-19. The CDR3 runs from the conserved cysteine through the conserved F or W. The D gene is left open where the match is weak. Not all rows give a size; the values are once, few, many and, for expanded clones, a class.

clone_size,d_call,v_call,j_call,cdr3_nt,cdr3_aa
few,TRBD1,TRBV5-1,TRBJ1-2,TGCGCCAGCAGCTTGGGTGGGACAGCTAACTATGGCTACACCTTC,CASSLGGTANYGYTF
.,TRBD1,TRBV10-1,TRBJ2-5,TGCGCCAGCAGTGAAGGGACAGACCAAGAGACCCAGTACTTC,CASSEGTDQETQYF
few,.,TRBV5-6,TRBJ2-3,TGTGCCAGCAGCAGCCCCTATTACCCCCCAGATACGCAGTATTTT,CASSSPYYPPDTQYF
once,TRBD1,TRBV29-1,TRBJ2-1,TGCAGCGTTGAACGTGGGACAGGGGGTGGTAATGAGCAGTTCTTC,CSVERGTGGGNEQFF
.,.,TRBV2,TRBJ2-7,TGTGCCAGCAGTGAGTGGGGGCGCGGATACGAGCAGTACTTC,CASSEWGRGYEQYF
.,TRBD1,TRBV16,TRBJ1-4,TGTGCCAGCAGCCAATTTTGGGACAGTAATGAAAAACTGTTTTTT,CASSQFWDSNEKLFF
.,TRBD2,TRBV3-1/TRBV3-2,TRBJ2-7,TGTGCCAGCAGCCCGTTTGGACTAGCGGGAGCCTCCTACGAGCAGTACTTC,CASSPFGLAGASYEQYF
.,.,TRBV28,TRBJ2-7,TGTGCCAGCAGTTTTAGCGGCAGACTCTACGAGCAGTACTTC,CASSFSGRLYEQYF
.,.,TRBV7-2,TRBJ2-7,TGTGCCAGCAGCTTGCGGGATAGTCCCTACGAGCAGTACTTC,CASSLRDSPYEQYF
.,.,TRBV25-1,TRBJ1-5,TGTGCCAGCAGTGACGAGACAGTCAATCAGCCCCAGCATTTT,CASSDETVNQPQHF
.,TRBD2,TRBV29-1,TRBJ2-7,TGCAGCGTTGAAGCGTCGCTAGCGGGAATGCGATACGAGCAGTACTTC,CSVEASLAGMRYEQYF
.,TRBD2,TRBV5-1,TRBJ2-1,TGCGCCAGCGGGACTAGCGGGAGGGCCTTCGCGAATGAGCAGTTCTTC,CASGTSGRAFANEQFF
.,.,TRBV19,TRBJ2-7,TGTGCCAGTAGTACGGGGAGATCGGACTACGAGCAGTACTTC,CASSTGRSDYEQYF
.,TRBD1,TRBV27,TRBJ1-2,TGTGCCATCTGGGACAGTAACTATGGCTACACCTTC,CAIWDSNYGYTF
.,TRBD2,TRBV19,TRBJ2-7,TGTGCCAGTAGTATAGCCGGGGGTGGGCTAGCGGAGGCCTACGAGCAGTACTTC,CASSIAGGGLAEAYEQYF
.,.,TRBV28,TRBJ2-7,TGTGCCAGCAGGCCGAGGGTGCCTAACTACGAGCAGTACTTC,CASRPRVPNYEQYF
.,.,TRBV29-1,TRBJ2-2,TGCAGCGTTGATCCTCGGGGCACCGGGGAGCTGTTTTTT,CSVDPRGTGELFF
.,.,TRBV10-3,TRBJ1-4,TGTGCCATCAGTGAGCCCGACAGATTTAATGAAAAACTGTTTTTT,CAISEPDRFNEKLFF
.,.,TRBV10-2,TRBJ1-5,TGCGCCAGCAGTCGGCGCGGGGGGCTAGGAAGCAATCAGCCCCAGCATTTT,CASSRRGGLGSNQPQHF
once,.,TRBV6-5,TRBJ2-5,TGTGCCAGCAGCCGACTATCCCATAAAGAGACCCAGTACTTC,CASSRLSHKETQYF
few,TRBD1,TRBV19,TRBJ1-3,TGTGCCAGTCGACAGGGCACTTATGGAAACACCATATATTTT,CASRQGTYGNTIYF
.,TRBD1,TRBV6-4,TRBJ2-1,TGTGCCAGCAGCCGGGACAGGGCCTACAATGAGCAGTTCTTC,CASSRDRAYNEQFF
.,.,TRBV6-1,TRBJ2-5,TGTGCCAGCAGTGAAGTTTCAGGGGACCAAGAGACCCAGTACTTC,CASSEVSGDQETQYF
.,TRBD1,TRBV5-4,TRBJ1-4,TGTGCCAGCAGCTTGGACAGGGGGATCAATGAAAAACTGTTTTTT,CASSLDRGINEKLFF
once,TRBD2,TRBV24-1,TRBJ2-1,TGTGCCACCAGTCGGGTTAGCGGGAGTGTGGGCAATGAGCAGTTCTTC,CATSRVSGSVGNEQFF
once,TRBD1,TRBV11-2,TRBJ2-5,TGTGCCAGCAGCTTCCCGGGACAGGGGAAAGAGACCCAGTACTTC,CASSFPGQGKETQYF
once,.,TRBV9,TRBJ2-1,TGTGCCAGCAGTTCTGGAGGGGAGCAGTTCTTC,CASSSGGEQFF
.,.,TRBV12-3/TRBV12-4,TRBJ2-5,TGTGCCAGCAGTTTAGGCTTACAGGGTTACCAGTACTTC,CASSLGLQGYQYF
.,.,TRBV2,TRBJ1-5,TGTGCCAGCAGTAGCGGATATTCCTCGCCCCAGCATTTT,CASSSGYSSPQHF
.,TRBD2,TRBV6-1,TRBJ2-5,TGTGCCAGCAGTGAACGAGGGGCCCTAGCGGGAGGGCAAGAGACCCAGTACTTC,CASSERGALAGGQETQYF
.,.,TRBV28,TRBJ2-7,TGTGCCAGCAGTTTAGGGCTCGAGCAGTACTTC,CASSLGLEQYF
once,.,TRBV28,TRBJ2-7,TGTGCCAGCCGGACAGAGTTTTTATACGAGCAGTACTTC,CASRTEFLYEQYF
.,TRBD2,TRBV4-2,TRBJ2-7,TGTGCCAGCAGCCAAGGTTACAGCGGGAGCTCCTACGAGCAGTACTTC,CASSQGYSGSSYEQYF
.,.,TRBV29-1,TRBJ2-7,TGCAGCGTTGCGGGACTTAGCTACGAGCAGTACTTC,CSVAGLSYEQYF
.,.,TRBV7-2,TRBJ2-1,TGTGCCAGCAGCTCCCAAGGGAGAAATGAGCAGTTCTTC,CASSSQGRNEQFF
.,.,TRBV9,TRBJ1-2,TGTGCCAGCAACTATCAGGGGAACTATGGCTACACCTTC,CASNYQGNYGYTF
.,.,TRBV9,TRBJ2-3,TGTGCCAGCAGCGTGGGCGAACGAGATACGCAGTATTTT,CASSVGERDTQYF
.,.,TRBV19,TRBJ2-4,TGTGCCAGTAGTCGGGACACTGGTCTTCAGTACTTC,CASSRDTGLQYF
.,TRBD1,TRBV13,TRBJ1-4,TGTGCCAGCAGCTTAGTCTCCAGGGGGGTTGAAAAACTGTTTTTT,CASSLVSRGVEKLFF
.,TRBD1,TRBV2,TRBJ2-3,TGTGCCAGCAGGAGGGACAGAACAGATACGCAGTATTTT,CASRRDRTDTQYF
few,.,TRBV4-2,TRBJ1-1,TGTGCCAGCAGCGCCCACCTTAGCATGAACACTGAAGCTTTCTTT,CASSAHLSMNTEAFF
.,.,TRBV25-1,TRBJ1-3,TGTGCCAGCAGTGATTGGCGGCGGGGATCTGGAAACACCATATATTTT,CASSDWRRGSGNTIYF
.,.,TRBV2,TRBJ2-3,TGTGCCAGCAGTGAAAAGGGAGCGGAAGGGTTGGATACGCAGTATTTT,CASSEKGAEGLDTQYF
few,TRBD2,TRBV28,TRBJ2-1,TGTGCCAGCAGTTTAGCCGGCAGACTAGCAAGGAGCGGGAGAGAGGAGCAGTTCTTC,CASSLAGRLARSGREEQFF
.,TRBD2,TRBV18,TRBJ2-1,TGTGCCAGCTCACGACCGACTAGCGGTGAACATGCTGAGCAGTTCTTC,CASSRPTSGEHAEQFF
.,.,TRBV6-9,TRBJ2-7,TGTGCCAGCAGTTCCGACAGTGATTACGAGCAGTACTTC,CASSSDSDYEQYF
.,TRBD1,TRBV6-1,TRBJ2-7,TGTGCCAGCAGTGAATGGACAGGGGGCAGGTACGAGCAGTACTTC,CASSEWTGGRYEQYF
.,.,TRBV4-1,TRBJ1-1,TGCGCCAGCAGCCAAGAGGATCGGGGGGACACTGAAGCTTTCTTT,CASSQEDRGDTEAFF
few,TRBD1,TRBV4-1,TRBJ2-3,TGCGCCAGCAGCCTTCGGGACAGGGGAACAGATACGCAGTATTTT,CASSLRDRGTDTQYF
.,TRBD1,TRBV6-6,TRBJ2-5,TGTGCCAGCAGCCCCGGACAGGGGGTAACTGAGACCCAGTACTTC,CASSPGQGVTETQYF